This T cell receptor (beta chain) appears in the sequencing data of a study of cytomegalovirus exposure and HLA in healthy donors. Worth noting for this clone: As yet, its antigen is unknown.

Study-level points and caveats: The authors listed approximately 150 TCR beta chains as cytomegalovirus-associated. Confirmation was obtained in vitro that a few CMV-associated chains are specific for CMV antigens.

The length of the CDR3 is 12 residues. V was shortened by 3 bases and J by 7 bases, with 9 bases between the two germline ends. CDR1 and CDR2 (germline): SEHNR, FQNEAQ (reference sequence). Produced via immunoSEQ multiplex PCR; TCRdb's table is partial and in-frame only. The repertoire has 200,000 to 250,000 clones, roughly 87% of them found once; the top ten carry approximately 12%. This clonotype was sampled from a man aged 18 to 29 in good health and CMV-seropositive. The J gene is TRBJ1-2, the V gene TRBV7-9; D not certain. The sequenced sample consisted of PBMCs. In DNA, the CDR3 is TGTGCCAGCAGCTTGGAAGGATTTGGCTACACCTTC. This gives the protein CASSLEGFGYTF.